This T cell receptor (beta chain) was retrieved from a study of cytomegalovirus exposure and HLA in healthy donors. Study-level information: Earlier, approximately 110 million unique TCR beta sequences were recovered from roughly 180 million T cells by an analysis. Early release data held around 80 million unique TCRs from HLA-typed donors. Study-level results: With high specificity and sensitivity, the classifier reportedly diagnosed cytomegalovirus status.

Comments on this clone: Its antigen is still unknown.

The PCR had 60 Vbeta and 13 Jbeta primers. This table comes from immunoSEQ multiplex PCR, and its TCRdb copy is limited to in-frame clones, with some not included. The sample lists about 130,000 clones; approximately 78% were seen once. The CDR3 loop spans 15 amino acids. The germline V gene has CDR1 SGHNT and CDR2 YYREEE (reference sequence). V shed 3 bases, J shed 6 bases, and the junction held 6 bases outside the gene matches. The sample comprised PBMCs. The receptor comes from a female donor in good health and CMV-seronegative. The chain combines TRBV5-4 with TRBJ2-3; 11 bases line up with TRBD2. Here the CDR3 reads CASSSTSGSFDTQYF. The CDR3 coding sequence is TGTGCCAGCAGCTCAACTAGCGGGAGCTTTGATACGCAGTATTTT.